The 25 T cell receptor beta chains presented below share a single source sample, sequenced in a study of graft-versus-host responses after intestinal transplantation. The plating included approximately 200,000 irradiated, violet-dye-labeled stimulator cells together with approximately 200,000 CFSE-labeled responder cells. TCRdb keeps only in-frame clones here, not all; method: immunoSEQ multiplex PCR. The data contain roughly 5,000 clones, 25% to 35% of them singletons. The specimen comprised alloreactive CD8+ T cells from a mixed lymphocyte reaction culture, sampled before transplantation. Specified subset: CFSE-low proliferating T cells sorted from approximately 6-day pre-transplant mixed lymphocyte reaction (GvH or HvG direction). These TCRs come from a human patient who was an organ donor for intestinal transplantation.

The chain links TRBV29-1 to TRBJ2-7, with TRBD1 identical over 7 bases. This CDR3 is built from 19 residues. The junction had 25 bases not matched to a gene; V was cut back by 6 bases and J by 2 bases. Germline CDR1 reads SQVTM; CDR2 reads ANQGSEA. CDR3 amino acids: CSVSPLTGSSSPTAYEQYV. DNA of the CDR3: TGCAGCGTCAGCCCTTTGACAGGGTCATCAAGCCCCACAGCCTACGAGCAGTACGTC.

The chain links TRBV6-1 to TRBJ2-7; 14 bases match TRBD2. From germline, CDR1 is MNHNS and CDR2 SASEGT. The V segment lost 5 bases and the J segment 6 bases; nucleotides outside the gene matches: 6. CDR3 length: 15 amino acids. CDR3: CASSQTSGGAREQYV. CDR3 nucleotide sequence: TGTGCCAGCAGTCAGACTAGCGGGGGGGCCCGCGAGCAGTACGTC.

The gene calls are TRBV4-2 and TRBJ1-6, with TRBD1 matching 7 bases. The CDR3 is made up of 15 amino acids. J was trimmed by 3 bases and V by 4 bases; bases with no gene match: 3. Germline assignment: CDR1 LGHNA and CDR2 YNFKEQ. The CDR3 here is CASSPWDSYNSPLHF. In nucleotides, the CDR3 is TGTGCCAGCAGCCCGTGGGACAGCTATAATTCACCCCTCCACTTT.

The chain couples TRBV10-2 to TRBJ1-2; TRBD1 might be the D (5 bases). The germline V gene encodes CDR1 WSHSY and CDR2 SAAADI. The CDR3 runs to 14 residues. The ends were cut back, 2 bases at V and 5 bases at J, with 12 bases in the middle. The CDR3 reads CASSEGAHPYGYTF. The DNA of the CDR3 is TGCGCCAGCAGTGAGGGGGCTCATCCTTATGGCTACACCTTC.

This clone ranks as medium-sized (0.01 to 0.1%). The chain has TRBV5-6 and TRBJ1-4; D is undetermined. With 1 base removed from V and 0 bases from J, the gap between germline ends came to 10 bases. The germline V gene has CDR1 SGHDT and CDR2 YYEEEE. The CDR3 loop spans 16 amino acids. CDR3 sequence (DNA): TGTGCCAGCAGCTTGATTGGGCCAGCAACTAATGAAAAACTGTTTTTT. Its protein is CASSLIGPATNEKLFF.

This clone has a count of ten or more. The genes are TRBV10-3 and TRBJ2-6; 11 positions match TRBD1. This CDR3 spans 18 amino acids. V was clipped by 4 bases and J by 0 bases; unmatched bases: 5. Germline assignment: CDR1 ENHRY and CDR2 SYGVKD. CDR3 nucleotides: TGTGCCATCAGTGGGACAGGGGGCGATCGCTCTGGGGCCAACGTCCTGACTTTC. This sequence encodes CAISGTGGDRSGANVLTF.

The V call is TRBV5-1, the J call TRBJ2-2; 7 nucleotides match TRBD2. Unmatched junction bases numbered 11, after V lost 5 bases and J lost 4 bases. The CDR3 extends over 16 amino acids. Germline CDR1 and CDR2: SGHRS and YFSETQ. The CDR3 is CASSPGTTHPTGELFF. CDR3 bases: TGCGCCAGCAGTCCCGGGACTACCCACCCCACCGGGGAGCTGTTTTTT.

The chain's CDR3 is CASSFPGQRSNEQFF. DNA for the CDR3: TGTGCCAGCAGCTTCCCGGGACAGAGGTCCAATGAGCAGTTCTTC. V usage is TRBV7-9 and J usage is TRBJ2-1; 7 positions match TRBD1. This CDR3 region has 15 residues. Trimming at V came to 3 bases and at J to 6 bases, leaving 8 bases not matched to a gene. Germline CDR1 SEHNR, CDR2 FQNEAQ (reference sequence).

This clone was seen a handful of times. CDR3 protein: CSVLGLAGGRAGELFF. The CDR3 DNA sequence: TGCAGCGTATTAGGACTAGCGGGGGGGCGGGCCGGGGAGCTGTTTTTT. The chain uses TRBV29-1 and TRBJ2-2; TRBD2 matches 15 bases. CDR1 SQVTM and CDR2 ANQGSEA come from the germline V gene. The junction had 8 bases not matched to a gene; V was cut back by 6 bases and J by 6 bases. The CDR3 contains 16 residues.

The rearrangement joins TRBV27 to TRBJ1-5; D perhaps matches TRBD1 (5 bases). Trimming removed 4 bases from V and 9 bases from J, with 16 bases in between. This CDR3 spans 14 amino acids. Germline lookup yields CDR1 MNHEY and CDR2 SMNVEV (reference sequence). The CDR3: CASSSRQPVGPQHF. The DNA for the CDR3 is TGTGCCAGCAGTTCGAGACAGCCTGTTGGGCCCCAGCATTTT.

V usage is TRBV4-2 and J usage is TRBJ2-1; 14 bases fit TRBD2. The CDR3 is 19 residues long. With 2 bases clipped from V and 4 bases from J, the junction kept 10 bases outside the gene matches. Germline V gene data show CDR1 as LGHNA and CDR2 as YNFKEQ. CDR3 loop: CASSQYGTSGGQGYNEQFF. As DNA, the CDR3 is TGTGCCAGCAGCCAATACGGGACTAGCGGGGGCCAAGGGTACAATGAGCAGTTCTTC.

This clone is medium-sized in the sample. V gene TRBV27 combines with J gene TRBJ2-1; D uncertain. Looked up from germline, CDR1 is MNHEY and CDR2 is SMNVEV (reference sequence). This CDR3 has 15 residues. Trimming cost V 0 bases and J 6 bases, with 12 bases left between them. In nucleotides, the CDR3 is TGTGCCAGCAGTTTATCCTATAACCTCCCCAATGAGCAGTTCTTC. This sequence encodes CASSLSYNLPNEQFF.

The chain employs TRBV6-4 and TRBJ2-2; weak D call: TRBD2 (5 bases). CDR1 MRHNA and CDR2 SNTAGT come from the germline V gene. V lost 0 bases and J 5 bases, leaving 10 bases between the germline ends. CDR3 length: 15 residues. The CDR3 nucleotides read TGTGCCAGCAGTGACTCCTTTTCGGGGACCGGGGAGCTGTTTTTT. Translating it yields CASSDSFSGTGELFF.

The chain has TRBV18 and TRBJ1-5; maybe TRBD1 (5 bases). CDR1 and CDR2 (germline): KGHSH, LQKENI. V lost 4 bases and J lost 0, with 16 bases in between. The CDR3 runs 17 residues. CDR3 amino acids: CASSRKLGLYSNQPQHF. The CDR3 region has the DNA TGTGCCAGCTCACGCAAACTGGGGCTATATAGCAATCAGCCCCAGCATTTT.

The chain links TRBV6-1 to TRBJ2-1, with 13 positions matching TRBD2. Looked up from germline, CDR1 is MNHNS and CDR2 is SASEGT. The length of the CDR3 is 14 residues. V lost 6 bases and J lost 9; bases outside the gene matches: 5. Written as DNA, the CDR3 is TGTGCCAGCAGGCGACTAGCGGGGGGTTCTGAGCAGTTCTTC. Its translation: CASRRLAGGSEQFF.

This clone was picked up a small number of times. This chain uses TRBV29-1 with TRBJ1-2, with a possible D match to TRBD1 (5 bases). Germline lookup yields CDR1 SQVTM and CDR2 ANQGSEA. Trimming cost V 7 bases and J 8 bases, with 20 bases left between them. There are 13 residues in the CDR3. CDR3 loop: CSAGGAVSEGYTF. Here the CDR3 DNA reads TGCAGCGCGGGGGGTGCCGTTTCCGAAGGCTACACCTTC.

The rearrangement uses TRBV20-1 and TRBJ1-2; D ambiguous. From germline, CDR1 is DFQATT and CDR2 SNEGSKA (reference sequence). The V end lost 6 bases, the J end lost 6 bases, and 5 bases lay between the germline ends. The CDR3 loop spans 9 amino acids. The CDR3 DNA sequence: TGCAGTGCCCAGGATGGCTACACCTTC. This codes for CSAQDGYTF.

Remarks on this clone: Other DNA sequences in the sample encode the same CDR3. The chain has TRBV4-3 and TRBJ2-1; maybe TRBD1 (6 bases). Between the trimmed V and J ends, which lost 1 base and 1 base, there was a span of 11 bases. The CDR3 extends over 16 amino acids. The V gene's germline CDR1 is LGHNA and CDR2 YSLEER. The CDR3 DNA is TGCGCCAGCAGCCAAGTCTTACAGGGATCCTACAATGAGCAGTTCTTC. It specifies CASSQVLQGSYNEQFF.

By share of the sample, this clone is medium-sized. V is TRBV9 and J is TRBJ1-3; tentatively, D is TRBD1 (5 bases). V shed 0 bases and J shed 0 bases, with 16 bases lying between them. Germline assignment: CDR1 SGDLS and CDR2 YYNGEE. CDR3 length equals 18 residues. The CDR3 DNA sequence: TGTGCCAGCAGCGTAGACGGTTCAGGGCTACACTCTGGAAACACCATATATTTT. Translation: CASSVDGSGLHSGNTIYF. Together with reference TRBV9 and TRBJ1-3, the CDR3 gives the full variable domain: DSGVTQTPKHLITATGQRVTLRCSPRSGDLSVYWYQQSLDQGLQFLIQYYNGEERAKGNILERFSAQQFPDLHSELNLSSLELGDSALYFCASSVDGSGLHSGNTIYFGEGSWLTVV.

The chain couples TRBV13 to TRBJ1-1, with D possibly being TRBD1 (5 bases). V lost 5 bases to trimming and J lost 1 base, with 17 bases between them. This CDR3 comprises 16 residues. Germline V CDR1 and CDR2: PRHDT, FYEKMQ (reference sequence). CDR3 in DNA: TGTGCCAGCAGCCTCTTGGAGGGACGGCCGAACACTGAAGCTTTCTTT. Protein product: CASSLLEGRPNTEAFF.

In its sample, this clone ranks as medium-sized. J is TRBJ1-1 and V is TRBV6-6; the D is unclear. The CDR3 loop spans 14 amino acids. Trimming pared 6 bases from V and 7 bases from J, leaving 18 bases between. CDR1 and CDR2 from the germline V gene are MNHNY and SVGAGI (reference sequence). This CDR3 reads CASSYRLEMNEAFF. In nucleotides, the CDR3 is TGTGCCAGCAGCTACCGACTAGAAATGAATGAAGCTTTCTTT.

The chain employs TRBV4-1 and TRBJ1-2; no clear D gene. Trimming pared 4 bases from V and 1 base from J, leaving 10 bases between. CDR3 length: 14 amino acids. Germline CDR1 and CDR2: MGHRA and YSYEKL. The CDR3 reads CASSPWRDNYGYTF. Written as DNA, the CDR3 is TGCGCCAGCAGCCCCTGGAGGGATAACTATGGCTACACCTTC.

This clone appeared a few times. The V call is TRBV11-2, the J call TRBJ2-3; 12 bases match TRBD1. J was trimmed by 3 bases and V by 2 bases; bases with no gene match: 3. The CDR3 is 16 residues long. The V gene's germline CDR1 is SGHAT and CDR2 FQNNGV. The DNA for the CDR3 is TGTGCCAGCAGCTTACGGGGACAGGGGGCTACAGATACGCAGTATTTT. This sequence encodes CASSLRGQGATDTQYF.

This clone came up a few times. The gene calls are TRBV9 and TRBJ1-4; TRBD1 matches at 12 bases. The V gene's germline CDR1 is SGDLS and CDR2 YYNGEE. This CDR3 spans 15 amino acids. V was clipped by 3 bases and J by 8 bases; unmatched bases: 5. The chain's CDR3 is CASSAGTGGLEKLFF. The DNA for the CDR3 is TGTGCCAGCAGCGCCGGGACAGGGGGCTTGGAAAAACTGTTTTTT.

The chain joins TRBV4-1 to TRBJ2-3, with TRBD2 as a possible D gene (6 bases). V was trimmed by 5 bases and J by 6 bases, leaving 15 bases between them. The CDR3 loop spans 14 amino acids. Germline values: CDR1 MGHRA, CDR2 YSYEKL. CDR3 protein: CASSLGTPPDTQYF. CDR3 bases: TGCGCCAGCAGCTTGGGGACTCCTCCGGATACGCAGTATTTT.